This TCR beta chain was sequenced for a study of OX40 agonist ivuxolimab in advanced cancers. Study-wide background: Patients with prior anti-PD-1, anti-PD-L1 or anti-CTLA-4 therapy were eligible; 40% had some.

Trimming stripped 2 bases from V and 3 bases from J, with 11 bases between. The CDR3 has 14 amino acids. The germline V gene encodes CDR1 SGHAT and CDR2 FQNNGV. Assay: immunoSEQ multiplex PCR; the TCRdb copy retains only in-frame clones and omits some. The table includes about 79,000 clones, 88% detected once. The TCR comes from an adult with an advanced solid tumor such as melanoma, head and neck, liver or kidney cancer. The sample in question was CD4+ or CD8+ T cells sorted from blood, obtained in a trial of the OX40 agonist ivuxolimab. This sequence joins TRBV11-2 and TRBJ2-7, with D perhaps matching TRBD2 (5 bases). This CDR3 reads CASSLQPGSYEQYF. The CDR3 DNA reads TGTGCCAGCAGCTTACAACCGGGGAGCTACGAGCAGTACTTC. Using reference TRBV11-2 and TRBJ2-7 for the parts outside the CDR3, the full variable domain is EAGVAQSPRYKIIEKRQSVAFWCNPISGHATLYWYQQILGQGPKLLIQFQNNGVVDDSQLPKDRFSAERLKGVDSTLKIQPAKLEDSAVYLCASSLQPGSYEQYFGPGTRLTVT.